This T cell receptor beta chain derives from a study of blood T cell repertoires in COVID-19. Trimming took 0 bases from V and 8 from J, leaving 11 bases between them. This CDR3 is built from 13 residues. Per germline, CDR1 SGDLS and CDR2 YYNGEE. Here immunoSEQ multiplex PCR was the method, and the copy in TCRdb shows in-frame clones only, minus some. The table shows around 260,000 clones, with roughly nine tenths occurring only once. The chain combines TRBV9 with TRBJ1-1; D may be TRBD1 (6 bases). The sequenced material came from peripheral blood. The receptor comes from a woman in her 30s with COVID-19, enrolled during active disease. CDR3 in amino acids: CASSVATGSEAFF. CDR3 nucleotides: TGTGCCAGCAGCGTAGCGACAGGCTCAGAAGCTTTCTTT.